This T cell receptor beta chain was sequenced in a study of cytomegalovirus exposure and HLA in healthy donors. 60 Vbeta and 13 Jbeta primers were used in PCR. Here immunoSEQ multiplex PCR was the method, and the copy in TCRdb shows in-frame clones only, minus some. The sample includes approximately 93,000 clones, less than 80% of them seen just once. As to this clone: Its antigen is not known.

Findings and caveats of the study: The authors later linked a missense DCLRE1C variant to TCR beta V- and J-gene trimming. HLA allele associations emerged for under 20,000 TCR beta sequences in a later analysis, at 0.05 false discovery rate.

V lost 2 bases, J lost 3 bases, and 11 bases lay in between. CDR1 and CDR2 (germline): GTSNPN, SVGIG (reference sequence). The CDR3 covers 13 residues. The gene calls are TRBV30 and TRBJ2-7; TRBD1 is a possible D gene (6 bases). Sequencing input: PBMCs. The origin of this receptor is a boy under 18 in good health and CMV-seropositive. CDR3 bases: TGTGCCTGGAGTTCACAGGGCCTCTACGAGCAGTACTTC. As protein: CAWSSQGLYEQYF. Full variable domain (missing parts from reference TRBV30 and TRBJ2-7): SQTIHQWPATLVQPVGSPLSLECTVEGTSNPNLYWYRQAAGRGLQLLFYSVGIGQISSEVPQNLSASRPQDRQFILSSKKLLLSDSGFYLCAWSSQGLYEQYFGPGTRLTVT.